The clone carrying this T cell receptor beta chain was observed a handful of times. The antigen is undetermined. Authors of the study amplified TCR beta CDR3 regions from RNA transcripts. A set of HTBI primers served as the primers for a first-round RT-PCR of the TCR CDR3. TCRdb analysed the multiplex PCR reads with MiXCR anew, one entry per CDR3 protein. The sample shows 550,000 to 800,000 distinct CDR3 sequences, around 15% of them seen only once. Germline loops: CDR1 SQVTM, CDR2 ANQGSEA. Trimming took 6 bases from V and 1 from J; bases not matched to a gene: 14. The length of the CDR3 is 16 residues. This sample was taken from a study of T cells in Graves' hyperthyroidism and ophthalmopathy. Study observations and caveats: In the analysis, a 13 V-J model separated ophthalmopathy from stable hyperthyroidism. Blood shared most expanded thyroid clonotypes above 0.001.

The origin of this receptor is a man between 18 and 35 years old with Graves' hyperthyroidism. Source material: blood. This chain links TRBV29-1 with TRBJ2-5; 7 nucleotides agree with TRBD1. In DNA form, the CDR3 reads TGCAGCGTGAAACCTTCGACAGGGAGAGGCCAAGAGACCCAGTACTTC. Encoded protein: CSVKPSTGRGQETQYF.